The 21 T cell receptor beta chains presented below share a single source sample, sequenced in a study of memory CD4+ T cells and cytomegalovirus serostatus (dated by TCRdb to between 2018 and 2021). A FACSAria II was used to sort memory CD4+ T cells, defined as single viable CD3+CD4+CD8-CD45RO+ cells. The library relied on the immunoSEQ multiplex PCR assay. This is the immuneACCESS table as TCRdb keeps it, with only in-frame sequences that have V and J called. A part of the clones is gone; compared with another copy, unresolved V genes explain less than half, and the rest is unexplained. For this sample there are about 57,000 clones; around 85% appear just once. The ten largest clones add up to approximately 0.82% of the sample. Sequencing used memory CD4+ T cells from blood. Every receptor here comes from an adult in good health and CMV-seronegative.

The genes are TRBV6-1 and TRBJ1-6, with D perhaps matching TRBD1 (5 bases). The CDR3 spans 14 residues. In germline, CDR1 is MNHNS, CDR2 SASEGT. Deletions cut 6 bases from V and 9 bases from J, with 15 bases between. CDR3 bases: TGTGCCAGCAGCACGCATGTTGGGGGTTCACCCCTCCACTTT. It yields the protein CASSTHVGGSPLHF.

This rearrangement joins TRBV29-1 to TRBJ2-3; TRBD2 is a possible D gene (5 bases). Trimming removed 3 bases from V and 1 base from J, with 5 bases in between. Germline V gene lookup returns CDR1 SQVTM and CDR2 ANQGSEA. There are 12 residues in the CDR3. The CDR3 bases are TGCAGCGTTGACGGGGGCACAGATACGCAGTATTTT. Its protein product is CSVDGGTDTQYF.

The rearrangement links TRBV5-1 to TRBJ2-5; perhaps TRBD1 as D (6 bases). Germline CDR1 reads SGHRS; CDR2 reads YFSETQ. The CDR3 extends over 15 amino acids. V was clipped by 1 base and J by 0 bases, with 10 bases between them. The CDR3 loop reads CASSLTGIYQETQYF. CDR3 coding DNA: TGCGCCAGCAGCTTGACAGGGATATACCAAGAGACCCAGTACTTC.

V is TRBV28 and J is TRBJ1-2; D gene ambiguous. The CDR3 loop spans 11 amino acids. Germline lookup yields CDR1 MDHEN and CDR2 SYDVKM. V was clipped by 3 bases and J by 11 bases, with 10 bases between them. In DNA form, the CDR3 reads TGTGCCAGCAGTTTTTTGGGTGTATACACCTTC. Protein product: CASSFLGVYTF.

The V gene is TRBV19, the J gene TRBJ2-2, with D hard to call. This CDR3 is built from 13 residues. Germline V CDR1 and CDR2: LNHDA, SQIVND (reference sequence). V gave up 4 bases and J gave up 5 bases, with 8 bases separating them. CDR3: CASSTTRTGELFF. The CDR3 nucleotides read TGTGCCAGTAGTACAACGAGAACCGGGGAGCTGTTTTTT.

CDR3 sequence (DNA): TGTGCCAGCAGTGTATCGACAGGGGGGAACACTGAAGCTTTCTTT. Translation: CASSVSTGGNTEAFF. The chain couples TRBV6-1 to TRBJ1-1, with TRBD1 matching over 9 bases. There are 15 residues in the CDR3. The germline V gene has CDR1 MNHNS and CDR2 SASEGT. V dropped 4 bases and J dropped 1; count of bases not matched to a gene: 4.

This clone was seen a single time. The rearrangement joins TRBV4-2 to TRBJ2-5; tentatively, D is TRBD1 or TRBD2 (5 bases each). V was shortened by 3 bases and J by 3 bases, with 11 bases between the two germline ends. The CDR3 totals 14 residues. Germline V gene lookup returns CDR1 LGHNA and CDR2 YNFKEQ. CDR3 in amino acids: CASSQGPGKETQYF. The DNA of the CDR3 is TGTGCCAGCAGCCAGGGACCGGGGAAAGAGACCCAGTACTTC.

The gene calls are TRBV18 and TRBJ1-6; 9 positions match TRBD1. This CDR3 has 15 residues. Per the germline V gene, CDR1 is KGHSH and CDR2 is LQKENI. V trimming: 3 bases; J trimming: 9 bases; junction bases outside the gene matches: 6. CDR3 residues: CASSPGQGSSSPLHF. The CDR3 DNA is TGTGCCAGCTCACCTGGACAGGGGAGCTCTTCACCCCTCCACTTT. The full variable domain, with the rest looked up from reference TRBV18 and TRBJ1-6, is NAGVMQNPRHLVRRRGQEARLRCSPMKGHSHVYWYRQLPEEGLKFMVYLQKENIIDESGMPKERFSAEFPKEGPSILRIQQVVRGDSAAYFCASSPGQGSSSPLHFGNGTRLTVT.

The CDR3 spells CAWSDGAWGEQYF. CDR3 coding DNA: TGTGCCTGGAGTGATGGGGCTTGGGGAGAGCAGTACTTC. The rearrangement joins TRBV30 to TRBJ2-7; D might be TRBD1 (5 bases). Germline CDR1 reads GTSNPN; CDR2 reads SVGIG (reference sequence). The germline V and J ends were trimmed by 1 base and 7 bases, with 14 bases remaining between them. The CDR3 is made up of 13 amino acids.

This rearrangement joins TRBV19 to TRBJ1-6; 9 bases agree with TRBD1. The CDR3 has 13 residues. Germline V gene lookup returns CDR1 LNHDA and CDR2 SQIVND (reference sequence). Losses at the gene ends were 7 bases for V and 9 bases for J; bases not matched to a gene: 4. The CDR3 loop is CASTGTGRSPLHF. In DNA, the CDR3 is TGTGCCAGTACTGGGACAGGGCGTTCACCCCTCCACTTT.

This clone appeared a few times. The rearrangement joins TRBV18 to TRBJ2-7; 11 positions agree with TRBD1. CDR1 is KGHSH, CDR2 LQKENI, per germline. Trimming at V came to 3 bases and at J to 3 bases, leaving 7 bases not matched to a gene. The CDR3 has 16 residues. CDR3 residues: CASSPSQGQGDYEQYF. The CDR3 bases are TGTGCCAGCTCACCGTCACAGGGACAGGGGGACTACGAGCAGTACTTC.

The chain recombines TRBV6-5 with TRBJ2-3; D is unresolved. The CDR3 loop spans 13 amino acids. CDR1 is MNHEY, CDR2 SVGAGI, per germline. V lost 6 bases and J lost 2, with 9 bases in between. The CDR3 sequence is CASRPLHTDTQYF. The CDR3 DNA follows: TGTGCCAGCAGGCCACTTCACACAGATACGCAGTATTTT.

This sequence joins TRBV2 and TRBJ2-3, with D perhaps TRBD1 (5 bases). The CDR3 spans 14 residues. V lost 3 bases and J lost 6, with 13 bases in between. Per the germline V gene, CDR1 is SNHLY and CDR2 is FYNNEI. CDR3 coding DNA: TGTGCCAGCAGTGAGTGGACGAAGGGGGATACGCAGTATTTT. Protein sequence: CASSEWTKGDTQYF.

This chain joins TRBV29-1 and TRBJ1-2; D is unresolved. The V and J ends lost 1 base and 4 bases respectively, with 16 bases between them. Germline V gene sequence: CDR1 SQVTM, CDR2 ANQGSEA. This CDR3 is built from 15 residues. CDR3 protein: CSVEAPRGRSYGYTF. CDR3 DNA: TGCAGCGTTGAAGCTCCTCGCGGGCGGAGCTATGGCTACACCTTC.

This rearrangement joins TRBV15 to TRBJ1-2; D not resolved. The germline gives CDR1 LNHNV, CDR2 YYDKDF (reference sequence). The CDR3 extends over 15 amino acids. Trimming stripped 7 bases from V and 4 bases from J, with 19 bases between. The CDR3 bases are TGTGCCACCACCCTCAGCCCCTCTTCCATCTATGGCTACACCTTC. It yields the protein CATTLSPSSIYGYTF.

The rearrangement uses TRBV5-8 and TRBJ2-7; 12 positions match TRBD2. The germline V gene has CDR1 SGHTS and CDR2 YDEGEE. The V and J ends lost 4 bases and 1 base, in that order; junction bases with no gene match: 3. CDR3 length: 15 residues. The DNA for the CDR3 is TGTGCCAGCAGCCCTGGACTAGCGGGGTCCTACGAGCAGTACTTC. As protein: CASSPGLAGSYEQYF.

This clone was recorded at least ten times. The chain couples TRBV7-2 to TRBJ1-5; D is ambiguous. Trimming stripped 5 bases from V and 8 bases from J, with 19 bases between. Germline lookup yields CDR1 SGHTA and CDR2 FQGNSA. CDR3 length equals 15 residues. CDR3 sequence: CASSPRGGAREPQHF. CDR3 bases: TGTGCCAGCAGCCCCCGGGGAGGCGCAAGGGAGCCCCAGCATTTT.

V usage is TRBV19 and J usage is TRBJ2-1, with 11 bases fitting TRBD2. Germline CDR1 reads LNHDA; CDR2 reads SQIVND (reference sequence). The CDR3 contains 18 residues. J lost 4 bases, V lost 7 bases, and 15 bases had no gene match. The CDR3: CASTTGLAGGRSYNEQFF. Written as DNA, the CDR3 is TGTGCCAGTACCACCGGGCTAGCGGGAGGACGAAGTTACAATGAGCAGTTCTTC.

The J gene is TRBJ1-2, the V gene TRBV5-1, with 9 bases matching TRBD1. V shed 0 bases and J 8 bases; nucleotides not matched to a gene: 8. CDR1 SGHRS and CDR2 YFSETQ come from the germline V gene. The CDR3 has 15 residues. CDR3 region: CASSLDGQGMDGYTF. The CDR3 DNA is TGCGCCAGCAGCTTGGATGGACAGGGGATGGACGGCTACACCTTC.

The J gene is TRBJ2-3, the V gene TRBV2, with TRBD2 matching over 9 bases. This CDR3 spans 15 amino acids. Per germline, CDR1 SNHLY and CDR2 FYNNEI. The trim removed 3 bases at V and 3 bases at J, leaving 4 bases unmatched. CDR3 region: CASSDSGGWTDTQYF. The CDR3 bases are TGTGCCAGCAGTGATAGCGGGGGATGGACAGATACGCAGTATTTT. Looking up the rest from reference TRBV2 and TRBJ2-3 gives the full variable domain: EPEVTQTPSHQVTQMGQEVILRCVPISNHLYFYWYRQILGQKVEFLVSFYNNEISEKSEIFDDQFSVERPDGSNFTLKIRSTKLEDSAMYFCASSDSGGWTDTQYFGPGTRLTVL.

As to this clone: The sample contains more than one DNA sequence encoding this CDR3. V and J are TRBV19 and TRBJ2-3; 11 nucleotides align to TRBD2. From germline, CDR1 is LNHDA and CDR2 SQIVND (reference sequence). V lost 9 bases to trimming and J lost 3 bases; unmatched junction nucleotides: 2. This CDR3 contains 13 residues. The CDR3 bases are TGTGCCAGCCGACTAGCGGGAACAGATACGCAGTATTTT. Translating it yields CASRLAGTDTQYF.